This T cell receptor (beta chain) was captured by sequencing in a study of T cells in Graves' hyperthyroidism and ophthalmopathy. Findings of the study overall: Most thyroid clonotypes expanded above 0.001 appeared in blood too.

The sample holds many counts of this clonotype. Its specificity is unknown. Amplification targeted TCR beta CDR3 regions from RNA transcripts. During a first-round RT-PCR of the TCR CDR3, the HTBI primer set was used. TCRdb independently ran MiXCR on the multiplex PCR reads; one entry per CDR3 protein. This sample carries 640,000 or so distinct CDR3 sequences, 14% to 15% of them seen once, and the ten largest clones take over 3.5%. The CDR3 is 16 residues long. Per germline, CDR1 MNHEY and CDR2 SVGAGI. V was trimmed by 0 bases and J by 7 bases, leaving 18 bases between them. The source of this sequence is a woman between 40 and 55 years old with Graves' ophthalmopathy. V gene TRBV6-5 combines with J gene TRBJ1-1; the D is unclear. Specimen: blood. The CDR3 region has the DNA TGTGCCAGCAGTTACTCGAAATTTCCTCTCTCCGTTGAAGCTTTCTTT. Translated, it gives CASSYSKFPLSVEAFF.